Each of the 4 T cell receptor beta chains below was sequenced from the same sample in a study of Ad26.COV2.S vaccination and SARS-CoV-2 variants. Sample treatment: 19 received Ad26.COV2.S at low or high dose, single or two shots; about five received placebo; per-sample allocation not given. Day 63 after the first vaccine or placebo injection was the time point for sampling. Sequenced by immunoSEQ multiplex PCR; TCRdb stores in-frame clones only, minus some. The data hold 410,000 or so clones, with 80% to 95% observed a single time. The sequenced sample was peripheral blood, obtained in a trial of Ad26.COV2.S vaccine versus placebo. These receptor sequences come from a person aged 18 to 65 who received the Ad26.COV2.S COVID-19 vaccine or a placebo.

The table lists this clone with a few counts. This chain connects TRBV15 to TRBJ2-7, with 7 bases matching TRBD2. The CDR3 contains 15 residues. V was pared by 1 base and J by 2 bases, with 5 bases of the junction left unmatched. CDR1 is LNHNV, CDR2 YYDKDF, per germline (reference sequence). DNA for the CDR3: TGTGCCACCAGCAGAGTGGCTAGCGGCACCTACGAGCAGTACTTC. Amino acid sequence: CATSRVASGTYEQYF.

The gene calls are TRBV9 and TRBJ2-7; possibly TRBD1 for D (6 bases). The germline CDR1 and CDR2 sequences are SGDLS and YYNGEE. CDR3 size: 13 residues. The V gene lost 3 bases and the J gene lost 6 bases, with 13 bases spanning the gap. This CDR3 is CASSGGQGSEQYF. CDR3 DNA sequence: TGTGCCAGCAGCGGGGGACAAGGCAGCGAGCAGTACTTC.

The gene calls are TRBV6-5 and TRBJ1-3; D is ambiguous. This CDR3 has 14 amino acids. Trimming took off 7 bases at V and 0 bases at J, with 10 bases between the two ends. Germline loops: CDR1 MNHEY, CDR2 SVGAGI. The CDR3 protein is CASTRRSSGNTIYF. CDR3 nucleotides: TGTGCCAGCACGCGCCGCAGCTCTGGAAACACCATATATTTT.

V and J are TRBV5-1 and TRBJ1-4, with 8 nucleotides matching TRBD1. Germline V gene sequence: CDR1 SGHRS, CDR2 YFSETQ. Trimming cost V 7 bases and J 8 bases; bases outside gene matches: 16. The CDR3 covers 16 residues. The CDR3 region has the DNA TGCGCCAGCCCGCAGGGCCTGACAGGGGTGGAAGAAAAACTGTTTTTT. It codes for CASPQGLTGVEEKLFF.